This T cell receptor (beta chain) was recorded in a study of identical twins. This clonotype was counted only a few times. The antigen is undetermined. Study-level results: The authors drew conclusions from cross-sectional statistical analysis rather than following the same donors.

MiXCR, applied by TCRdb to the 5' RACE reads, yields one record per CDR3 protein. The data show about 530,000 distinct CDR3 sequences, with about 20% seen just once and approximately 0.52% held by the top ten. The CDR3 is 15 residues long. CDR1 and CDR2 (germline): SGHAT, FQNNGV. V lost 8 bases, J lost 5 bases, and 19 bases lay in between. These data were also reused for a study on yellow fever vaccine responses in identical twins.

The chain joins TRBV11-2 to TRBJ2-1; TRBD2 might be the D (7 bases). The specimen was CD4+ T cells sorted from blood. The TCR sequence derives from a woman under 30 in good health. The CDR3 nucleotides read TGTGCCAGCCGCCGGGCGGGGGCCCAGAACAATGAGCAGTTCTTC. Amino acid sequence: CASRRAGAQNNEQFF.